This TCR beta chain was observed in a study of shared clonotypes between healthy human individuals. Deep was the level at which the assay was run. Sequencing used immunoSEQ multiplex PCR; TCRdb keeps in-frame clones, though not all of them. Counted here are around 370,000 clones, just over 95% occurring once; the ten biggest clones make up about 0.32%. CD45RO+ cells plus CCR7-negative CD45RA+ TemRA cells formed CD8 memory. J was trimmed by 3 bases and V by 7 bases; bases with no gene match: 6. This CDR3 contains 14 residues. In germline, CDR1 is SNHLY, CDR2 FYNNEI. The chain employs TRBV2 and TRBJ1-5, with 7 bases lining up with TRBD1. The sample consisted of memory CD8+ T cells sorted from blood. Subset here: CD45RO+ cells pooled with CCR7-negative TemRA cells. This receptor was obtained from a man aged 25-40 years in good health. DNA for the CDR3: TGTGCCAGCAACTCGGACAGGTACAATCAGCCCCAGCATTTT. The encoded protein is CASNSDRYNQPQHF.